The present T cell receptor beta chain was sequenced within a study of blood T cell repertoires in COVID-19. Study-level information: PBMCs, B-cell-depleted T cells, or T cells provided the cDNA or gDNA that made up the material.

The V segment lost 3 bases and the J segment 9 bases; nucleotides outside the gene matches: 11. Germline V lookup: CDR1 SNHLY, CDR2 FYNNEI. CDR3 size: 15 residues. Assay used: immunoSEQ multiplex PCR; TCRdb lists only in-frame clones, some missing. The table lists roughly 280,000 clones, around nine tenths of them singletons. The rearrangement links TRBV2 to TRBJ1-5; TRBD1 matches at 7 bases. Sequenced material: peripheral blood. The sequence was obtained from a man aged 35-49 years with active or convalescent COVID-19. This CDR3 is CASSDQGDSSWPQHF. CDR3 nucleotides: TGTGCCAGCAGTGACCAGGGGGACTCTTCGTGGCCCCAGCATTTT.